Presented here are 16 T cell receptor beta chains from one specimen sequenced in a study of pediatric ulcerative colitis. Here immunoSEQ multiplex PCR was the method, and the copy in TCRdb shows in-frame clones only, minus some. The sample includes 55,000 to 80,000 clones, 77% of them seen just once. The sequenced sample consisted of blood. Receptor source: a boy aged 5-17 years with moderate ulcerative colitis.

This chain joins TRBV27 and TRBJ1-4, with D uncertain. Germline CDR1 reads MNHEY; CDR2 reads SMNVEV (reference sequence). The CDR3 runs 14 residues. V shed 3 bases and J shed 4 bases, with 9 bases lying between them. In DNA, the CDR3 is TGTGCCAGCAGTTTGGCCAGTTATAATGAAAAACTGTTTTTT. Its protein product is CASSLASYNEKLFF.

This chain joins TRBV9 and TRBJ1-1; D unclear. The V and J ends lost 2 bases and 4 bases respectively, with 12 bases between them. Germline V gene lookup returns CDR1 SGDLS and CDR2 YYNGEE. The CDR3 spans 14 residues. CDR3 loop: CASSVTGSTTEAFF. In DNA form, the CDR3 reads TGTGCCAGCAGCGTTACCGGGAGTACCACTGAAGCTTTCTTT. Combining the CDR3 with reference TRBV9 and TRBJ1-1 gives the whole variable domain DSGVTQTPKHLITATGQRVTLRCSPRSGDLSVYWYQQSLDQGLQFLIQYYNGEERAKGNILERFSAQQFPDLHSELNLSSLELGDSALYFCASSVTGSTTEAFFGQGTRLTVV.

The J gene is TRBJ2-7, the V gene TRBV10-3; D remains unclear. In germline, CDR1 is ENHRY, CDR2 SYGVKD. This CDR3 comprises 13 residues. V was cut by 3 bases and J by 3 bases, with 9 bases left in between. The CDR3 DNA is TGTGCCATCAGTGACCCAGGATACTACGAGCAGTACTTC. Amino acids: CAISDPGYYEQYF.

The chain links TRBV7-8 to TRBJ2-3, with TRBD2 matching over 8 bases. J gave up 6 bases and V 3 bases, and 14 bases lay outside the gene matches. CDR1 SGHVS and CDR2 FQNEAQ come from the germline V gene. The CDR3 extends over 17 amino acids. CDR3 in DNA: TGTGCCAGCAGCTTCTCCCCCCTAGCGGGTGGGGGGGATACGCAGTATTTT. Amino acid sequence: CASSFSPLAGGGDTQYF.

The chain links TRBV6-4 to TRBJ1-2, with 7 positions matching TRBD1. Germline trimming cut 0 bases from V and 4 bases from J; bases unmatched to any gene: 2. Per germline, CDR1 MRHNA and CDR2 SNTAGT. CDR3 length equals 14 residues. The DNA for the CDR3 is TGTGCCAGCAGTGACTCAGGGGGCATCTATGGCTACACCTTC. Its translation is CASSDSGGIYGYTF.

This chain links TRBV6-6 with TRBJ1-2; 9 bases agree with TRBD1. The CDR3 has 13 amino acids. CDR1 and CDR2 from the germline V gene are MNHNY and SVGAGI (reference sequence). The junction had 7 bases not matched to a gene; V was cut back by 6 bases and J by 8 bases. Here the CDR3 DNA reads TGTGCCAGCAGCAACGGACAGGGGTGGGGCTACACCTTC. Protein product: CASSNGQGWGYTF.

The CDR3 sequence is CASSQRSTGELFF. The CDR3 coding sequence is TGCGCCAGCAGCCAAAGGTCCACCGGGGAGCTGTTTTTT. The rearrangement links TRBV4-3 to TRBJ2-2; no clear D gene. This CDR3 has 13 residues. Trimming shortened V by 2 bases and J by 4 bases, and 5 bases separated the two germline ends. Germline V gene sequence: CDR1 LGHNA, CDR2 YSLEER.

This chain connects TRBV10-3 to TRBJ1-2; no clear D. The V end lost 3 bases, the J end lost 0 bases, and 11 bases lay between the germline ends. This CDR3 comprises 15 residues. The germline V gene has CDR1 ENHRY and CDR2 SYGVKD. This CDR3 reads CAISDGTATNYGYTF. The CDR3 coding sequence is TGTGCCATCAGTGACGGAACAGCAACTAACTATGGCTACACCTTC.

The rearrangement joins TRBV27 to TRBJ1-2; possibly TRBD1 for D (6 bases). V was cut by 2 bases and J by 6 bases, with 16 bases left in between. Looked up from germline, CDR1 is MNHEY and CDR2 is SMNVEV (reference sequence). CDR3 length: 15 amino acids. The CDR3 DNA reads TGTGCCAGCAGTTTACAGGGGTTTGGTGGAAATGGCTACACCTTC. Its translation is CASSLQGFGGNGYTF.

The gene calls are TRBV6-1 and TRBJ1-2, with D possibly TRBD1 on 5 matching bases. The CDR3 extends over 15 amino acids. Trimming cost V 5 bases and J 0 bases, with 13 bases left between them. CDR1 and CDR2 from the germline V gene are MNHNS and SASEGT. The CDR3 reads CASSRDRVANYGYTF. The CDR3, as DNA: TGTGCCAGCAGTCGAGACAGAGTAGCTAACTATGGCTACACCTTC.

The chain recombines TRBV7-6 with TRBJ1-2; 7 bases are shared with TRBD1. This CDR3 contains 13 residues. V dropped 5 bases and J dropped 8; count of bases not matched to a gene: 8. Per the germline V gene, CDR1 is SGHVS and CDR2 is FNYEAQ. This CDR3 is CASSTMGQQGYTF. The CDR3 nucleotides are TGTGCCAGCAGCACTATGGGACAGCAGGGCTACACCTTC.

This clone was counted between two and nine times. J is TRBJ2-1 and V is TRBV5-1; D gene unclear. Germline CDR1 and CDR2: SGHRS and YFSETQ. Between the trimmed V and J ends, which lost 0 bases and 4 bases, there was a span of 8 bases. This CDR3 contains 14 residues. The CDR3 sequence: CASSLGGEYNEQFF. For the CDR3, the DNA is TGCGCCAGCAGCTTGGGGGGTGAATACAATGAGCAGTTCTTC.

The V gene is TRBV18, the J gene TRBJ1-1; D may be TRBD1 (6 bases). There are 15 residues in the CDR3. Per the germline V gene, CDR1 is KGHSH and CDR2 is LQKENI. V dropped 3 bases and J dropped 2 bases, with 13 bases sitting between them. The CDR3 sequence is CASSPTGTTNTEAFF. The CDR3 nucleotides are TGTGCCAGCTCACCGACCGGGACAACAAACACTGAAGCTTTCTTT.

The CDR3 spells CASSKGLAVVGELFF. CDR3 coding DNA: TGTGCCAGCAGCAAGGGACTAGCGGTGGTCGGGGAGCTGTTTTTT. J is TRBJ2-2 and V is TRBV9; 11 nucleotides align to TRBD2. The J segment lost 7 bases and the V segment lost 4 bases, leaving 6 bases of the junction unmatched. Germline V gene data show CDR1 as SGDLS and CDR2 as YYNGEE. This CDR3 contains 15 residues.

The chain links TRBV25-1 to TRBJ2-5; 7 nucleotides align to TRBD1. Germline V lookup: CDR1 MGHDK, CDR2 SYGVNS. The junction had 12 bases not matched to a gene; V was cut back by 7 bases and J by 10 bases. The CDR3 is 13 residues long. The CDR3, as DNA: TGTGCCAGCAACCCCAAGGGGGCGTCCGTCCAGTACTTC. Translation: CASNPKGASVQYF.

The chain joins TRBV5-1 to TRBJ1-1; TRBD1 matches 8 bases. V gave up 4 bases and J gave up 1 base; unmatched junction bases: 12. CDR1 SGHRS and CDR2 YFSETQ come from the germline V gene. CDR3 length: 17 amino acids. CDR3 nucleotides: TGCGCCAGCAGCATGAGGCCGGGACAGGCGGAGAACACTGAAGCTTTCTTT. It codes for CASSMRPGQAENTEAFF. The full variable domain, rest sourced from reference TRBV5-1 and TRBJ1-1, is KAGVTQTPRYLIKTRGQQVTLSCSPISGHRSVSWYQQTPGQGLQFLFEYFSETQRNKGNFPGRFSGRQFSNSRSEMNVSTLELGDSALYLCASSMRPGQAENTEAFFGQGTRLTVV.